The 5 T cell receptor beta chains below come from one sample, sequenced in a study of identical twins. TCRdb re-called the 5' RACE reads with MiXCR, one entry per CDR3 protein. The repertoire has 250,000 to 350,000 distinct CDR3 sequences, roughly 8.6% of them found once; the top ten carry less than 2.5%. These same data were also listed under a study on yellow fever vaccine responses in identical twins.

Specimen: memory (CD45RO+) T cells sorted from blood. These receptors were obtained from a woman in her late teens or twenties in good health.

This clonotype was detected ten times or more. This rearrangement joins TRBV12-3 or TRBV12-4 to TRBJ2-1; D call uncertain. The CDR3 length is 14 residues. V was pared by 8 bases and J by 2 bases, with 13 bases between. The CDR3 is CASRPGWAYNEQFF. The DNA for the CDR3 is TGTGCCAGCCGCCCCGGATGGGCCTACAATGAGCAGTTCTTC.

The rearrangement uses TRBV5-1 and TRBJ2-5, with D maybe TRBD1 (6 bases). V was clipped by 4 bases and J by 5 bases, with 18 bases between them. This CDR3 contains 15 residues. From germline, CDR1 is SGHRS and CDR2 YFSETQ. DNA for the CDR3: TGCGCCAGCAGCCTGGGACAACGGGGCGCGGAGACCCAGTACTTC. This gives the protein CASSLGQRGAETQYF. Filled out from reference TRBV5-1 and TRBJ2-5, the complete variable domain reads KAGVTQTPRYLIKTRGQQVTLSCSPISGHRSVSWYQQTPGQGLQFLFEYFSETQRNKGNFPGRFSGRQFSNSRSEMNVSTLELGDSALYLCASSLGQRGAETQYFGPGTRLLVL.

V gene TRBV5-1 combines with J gene TRBJ2-5, with 11 bases fitting TRBD1. J was trimmed by 5 bases and V by 2 bases; bases with no gene match: 8. Germline values: CDR1 SGHRS, CDR2 YFSETQ. The CDR3 runs 16 residues. Written as DNA, the CDR3 is TGCGCCAGCAGCTTAACCGGGACAGGGGGGCCGGAGACCCAGTACTTC. This codes for CASSLTGTGGPETQYF. Combining the CDR3 with reference TRBV5-1 and TRBJ2-5 gives the whole variable domain KAGVTQTPRYLIKTRGQQVTLSCSPISGHRSVSWYQQTPGQGLQFLFEYFSETQRNKGNFPGRFSGRQFSNSRSEMNVSTLELGDSALYLCASSLTGTGGPETQYFGPGTRLLVL.

CDR3 nucleotide sequence: TGTGCCAGCAGTGAGAGTTACACTGAAGCTTTCTTT. Translation gives CASSESYTEAFF. The chain carries TRBV28 and TRBJ1-1; D is undetermined. The CDR3 loop spans 12 amino acids. V gave up 5 bases and J gave up 3 bases, with 7 bases separating them. Germline CDR1 is MDHEN and CDR2 is SYDVKM.

This clonotype has a handful of counts. The gene calls are TRBV4-1 and TRBJ2-7; the D gene could be TRBD1 or TRBD2 (5 bases each). This CDR3 has 15 amino acids. Trimming cost V 1 base and J 3 bases, with 13 bases left between them. In germline, CDR1 is MGHRA, CDR2 YSYEKL. The CDR3 DNA reads TGCGCCAGCAGCCAAGCTCCGGGACGGGTCTACGAGCAGTACTTC. Its translation: CASSQAPGRVYEQYF.